The 13 T cell receptor beta chains listed next were all sequenced from one sample in a study of blood T cell repertoires in COVID-19. Assay used: immunoSEQ multiplex PCR; TCRdb lists only in-frame clones, some missing. The table records a few hundred thousand clones, 88% of them present only once. Sequenced input: peripheral blood. The receptors originated from a man aged 55 to 69 who had recovered from COVID-19.

The V gene is TRBV27, the J gene TRBJ2-2; 9 bases fit TRBD1. Germline CDR1 reads MNHEY; CDR2 reads SMNVEV (reference sequence). The trim removed 2 bases at V and 7 bases at J, leaving 5 bases unmatched. The CDR3 length is 15 residues. For the CDR3, the DNA is TGTGCCAGCAGTTTAAGGGGACAGGGTCGCGGGGAGCTGTTTTTT. Its protein product is CASSLRGQGRGELFF.

V gene TRBV5-8 combines with J gene TRBJ2-3; 7 bases agree with TRBD1. This CDR3 has 18 residues. V lost 0 bases and J lost 2; bases outside the gene matches: 12. Germline V gene data show CDR1 as SGHTS and CDR2 as YDEGEE. This CDR3 is CASSLGGTVGLHTDTQYF. CDR3 bases: TGTGCCAGCAGCTTGGGTGGGACAGTGGGATTACACACAGATACGCAGTATTTT.

This clone was detected once. V usage is TRBV19 and J usage is TRBJ2-1; perhaps TRBD1 as D (6 bases). The CDR3 extends over 15 amino acids. Germline CDR1 reads LNHDA; CDR2 reads SQIVND (reference sequence). V lost 4 bases and J 2 bases, leaving 12 bases between the germline ends. The CDR3: CASSTGHEPYNEQFF. DNA for the CDR3: TGTGCCAGTAGTACGGGACATGAGCCCTACAATGAGCAGTTCTTC.

The rearrangement links TRBV3-1 (or the pseudogene TRBV3-2) to TRBJ1-5; no clear D gene. The CDR3 length is 11 residues. V lost 4 bases and J lost 16, with 14 bases in between. CDR1 is LGHDT, CDR2 YNNKEL, per germline (reference sequence). In DNA, the CDR3 is TGTGCCAGCAGCCTGATACCTAATAACCATTTT. Protein sequence: CASSLIPNNHF.

In DNA form, the CDR3 reads TGCAGCGTTTTTCCCGGGACATCGAATTTCCAAGAGACCCAGTACTTC. Translating it yields CSVFPGTSNFQETQYF. The genes are TRBV29-1 and TRBJ2-5, with a possible D match to TRBD1 (6 bases). The V and J ends lost 5 bases and 1 base respectively, with 20 bases between them. Germline lookup yields CDR1 SQVTM and CDR2 ANQGSEA. CDR3 size: 16 residues.

As DNA, the CDR3 is TGTGCCAGCAGCCCGCAGGGACTAGCGGGGGCGGATACGCAGTATTTT. This encodes CASSPQGLAGADTQYF. J is TRBJ2-3 and V is TRBV4-2, with 14 bases that match TRBD2. Looked up from germline, CDR1 is LGHNA and CDR2 is YNFKEQ. The CDR3 loop spans 16 amino acids. V was pared by 4 bases and J by 6 bases, with 6 bases of the junction left unmatched.

The V call is TRBV11-2, the J call TRBJ2-1; possibly TRBD1 for D (6 bases). The V end was cut by 4 bases, the J end by 5 bases, with 18 bases between. The CDR3 spans 16 residues. CDR1 and CDR2 from the germline V gene are SGHAT and FQNNGV. CDR3 sequence: CASSSGGQGTHNEQFF. CDR3 DNA sequence: TGTGCCAGCAGCTCGGGTGGTCAGGGGACCCACAATGAGCAGTTCTTC.

This rearrangement joins TRBV19 to TRBJ1-5, with D tentatively TRBD1 (6 bases). Per germline, CDR1 LNHDA and CDR2 SQIVND (reference sequence). V was cut by 5 bases and J by 0 bases, with 14 bases left in between. This CDR3 spans 16 amino acids. The CDR3 DNA is TGTGCCAGTAGTGGTAGGGACACATATAGCAATCAGCCCCAGCATTTT. Translated, it gives CASSGRDTYSNQPQHF.

Only one count was recorded for this clone. This chain joins TRBV4-2 and TRBJ1-5; 9 bases are shared with TRBD1. The J segment lost 5 bases and the V segment lost 0 bases, leaving 8 bases of the junction unmatched. Germline V gene sequence: CDR1 LGHNA, CDR2 YNFKEQ. CDR3 length equals 17 residues. CDR3 residues: CASSQEGTGFRYQPQHF. The CDR3 region has the DNA TGTGCCAGCAGCCAAGAGGGGACAGGGTTCCGGTATCAGCCCCAGCATTTT.

CDR3 nucleotides: TGCAGTGCTCCCCAGGGGGAGACCCAGTACTTC. Residues: CSAPQGETQYF. This chain joins TRBV20-1 and TRBJ2-5; possible D gene TRBD1, 6 bases. Between the trimmed V and J ends, which lost 5 bases and 5 bases, there was a span of 9 bases. The CDR3 loop spans 11 amino acids. CDR1 and CDR2 (germline): DFQATT, SNEGSKA (reference sequence).

This chain joins TRBV9 and TRBJ1-2; no reliable D call. Germline values: CDR1 SGDLS, CDR2 YYNGEE. The CDR3 consists of 14 residues. Between the trimmed V and J ends, which lost 0 bases and 4 bases, there was a span of 10 bases. The CDR3 loop is CASSVGRESYGYTF. The CDR3 DNA reads TGTGCCAGCAGCGTAGGGAGGGAGTCCTATGGCTACACCTTC.

This sequence joins TRBV9 and TRBJ1-2, with 7 nucleotides matching TRBD1. The CDR3 is 14 residues long. CDR1 is SGDLS and CDR2 is YYNGEE in the germline V gene. J gave up 3 bases and V 4 bases, and 6 bases lay outside the gene matches. The DNA of the CDR3 is TGTGCCAGCAGCCCGGGGACAGATTACTATGGCTACACCTTC. Residues: CASSPGTDYYGYTF.

Only one count was recorded for this clone. This rearrangement joins TRBV27 to TRBJ2-3; 11 bases align to TRBD2. V lost 6 bases, J lost 2 bases, and 25 bases stayed unmatched. Germline values: CDR1 MNHEY, CDR2 SMNVEV (reference sequence). The CDR3 extends over 22 amino acids. The CDR3 loop reads CASRAGTSGPTRPHKPTDTQYF. CDR3 nucleotides: TGTGCCAGCAGAGCCGGGACTAGCGGACCCACGCGGCCACACAAGCCCACAGATACGCAGTATTTT.